This entry lists 21 T cell receptor beta chains sequenced from one sample in a study of graft-versus-host responses after intestinal transplantation. Some clones are missing from TCRdb's copy, which holds only in-frame ones; the method was immunoSEQ multiplex PCR. The sample has fewer than 20,000 clones; around 69% are singletons. To release intraepithelial and lamina propria lymphocytes, the graft tissue was processed. The specimen comprised ileum tissue, sampled 14 days after transplant. The receptors here all came from a human patient who received an intestinal transplant, so some T cells may come from the graft donor.

There are a few counts of this clone. The chain joins TRBV4-1 to TRBJ2-7, with D tentatively TRBD1 (6 bases). V was pared by 4 bases and J by 0 bases, with 13 bases between. This CDR3 has 15 residues. The germline V gene has CDR1 MGHRA and CDR2 YSYEKL. CDR3 nucleotides: TGCGCCAGCAGCCGAGACGAACAGGGCTCCTACGAGCAGTACTTC. Translation: CASSRDEQGSYEQYF.

The chain couples TRBV21-1 to TRBJ2-1; the listed D gene, TRBD2, was not tested against the DNA. TRBV21-1 is a documented pseudogene. The CDR3 is 18 amino acids. CDR3 sequence (DNA): TGTGCCAGCAGCAGCAAAGTTGGTTCCCGGGGAGGTTCCCCTGAGCAGTTCTTC. Translation gives CASSSKVGSRGGSPEQFF.

This chain joins TRBV6-1 and TRBJ2-3, with 14 bases aligning to TRBD2. CDR1 and CDR2 from the germline V gene are MNHNS and SASEGT. V shed 4 bases, J shed 4 bases, and the junction held 1 base outside the gene matches. The CDR3 is 15 amino acids. DNA for the CDR3: TGTGCCAGCAGTGGACTAGCGGGGGGGCCAGATACGCAGTATTTT. The encoded protein is CASSGLAGGPDTQYF.

The V and J genes are TRBV10-3 and TRBJ1-2; D is undetermined. The CDR3 runs to 14 residues. Trimming removed 3 bases at V and 6 bases at J, with 14 bases between. Germline lookup yields CDR1 ENHRY and CDR2 SYGVKD. The CDR3 sequence: CAISEGPHSDGYTF. CDR3 DNA sequence: TGTGCCATCAGTGAAGGACCCCACAGCGATGGCTACACCTTC.

The CDR3 DNA reads as TGTGCCAGCAGTTTCGGACAGGGGAGTAATTATGGCTACACCTTC. Its protein is CASSFGQGSNYGYTF. The rearrangement joins TRBV2 to TRBJ1-2; the match to TRBD1 covers 9 bases. The CDR3 covers 15 residues. Germline V gives CDR1 SNHLY, CDR2 FYNNEI. The J segment lost 5 bases and the V segment lost 5 bases, leaving 9 bases of the junction unmatched.

The chain couples TRBV2 to TRBJ2-7, with D perhaps TRBD1 (6 bases). Trimming cost V 8 bases and J 1 base, with 15 bases left between them. Germline V gene lookup returns CDR1 SNHLY and CDR2 FYNNEI. The CDR3 length is 14 residues. CDR3 residues: CASQAAGASYEQYF. CDR3 coding DNA: TGTGCCAGCCAGGCGGCAGGGGCTTCCTACGAGCAGTACTTC.

The CDR3 is CASRPRDSNYGYTF. In DNA, the CDR3 is TGTGCCAGCAGACCCCGGGACTCCAACTATGGCTACACCTTC. The rearrangement links TRBV27 to TRBJ1-2; possibly TRBD1 for D (5 bases). There are 14 residues in the CDR3. Germline assignment: CDR1 MNHEY and CDR2 SMNVEV (reference sequence). Trimming shortened V by 6 bases and J by 2 bases, and 13 bases separated the two germline ends.

This clone was observed a few times. The V gene is TRBV6-5, the J gene TRBJ1-2, with 7 bases fitting TRBD1. Trimming at V came to 6 bases and at J to 4 bases, leaving 8 bases not matched to a gene. From germline, CDR1 is MNHEY and CDR2 SVGAGI. This CDR3 has 14 amino acids. This chain's CDR3 is CASSPLTGVYGYTF. The DNA of the CDR3 is TGTGCCAGCAGCCCCCTTACAGGGGTCTATGGCTACACCTTC.

The chain couples TRBV11-3 to TRBJ2-2, with TRBD2 matching 9 bases. Germline values: CDR1 SGHNT, CDR2 YENEEA. The ends lost 6 bases at V and 1 base at J; junction bases unmatched: 6. The CDR3 totals 16 residues. In DNA form, the CDR3 reads TGTGCCAGCAGTTCTAGCGGGGATAAGAACACCGGGGAGCTGTTTTTT. Translation: CASSSSGDKNTGELFF.

The rearrangement uses TRBV19 and TRBJ2-7; 9 bases are a match to TRBD1. Unmatched junction bases numbered 17, after V lost 5 bases and J lost 9 bases. Germline V CDR1 and CDR2: LNHDA, SQIVND (reference sequence). The CDR3 covers 16 residues. CDR3 DNA: TGTGCCAGTAGTCCTAGACTGACAGGGGGGGCTATGGGGCAGTACTTC. Translated, it gives CASSPRLTGGAMGQYF.

This chain links TRBV7-3 with TRBJ2-3; TRBD2 agrees at 14 bases. Germline V gene sequence: CDR1 SGHTA, CDR2 FQGTGA. Unmatched junction bases numbered 5, after V lost 5 bases and J lost 7 bases. This CDR3 contains 15 residues. The CDR3 DNA reads TGTGCCAGCAGCGTCGGGACTAGCGGGGGTAATACGCAGTATTTT. It translates to CASSVGTSGGNTQYF. Variable domain in full (rest from reference TRBV7-3 and TRBJ2-3): GAGVSQTPSNKVTEKGKYVELRCDPISGHTALYWYRQSLGQGPEFLIYFQGTGAADDSGLPNDRFFAVRPEGSVSTLKIQRTERGDSAVYLCASSVGTSGGNTQYFGPGTRLTVL.

This sequence joins TRBV11-3 and TRBJ2-1; 11 bases align to TRBD2. The CDR3 contains 20 residues. The junction had 19 bases not matched to a gene; V was cut back by 7 bases and J by 2 bases. Germline V gene lookup returns CDR1 SGHNT and CDR2 YENEEA. In DNA form, the CDR3 reads TGTGCCAGCAACCCCGGCCGGGTAGCGGGAGGGCTAGGGACCTACAATGAGCAGTTCTTC. Translating it yields CASNPGRVAGGLGTYNEQFF.

This clone was detected a few times. The chain couples TRBV7-3 to TRBJ2-5, with TRBD1 as a possible D gene (6 bases). V dropped 5 bases and J dropped 4 bases, with 14 bases sitting between them. The CDR3 consists of 14 residues. CDR1 is SGHTA and CDR2 is FQGTGA in the germline V gene. The CDR3 nucleotides are TGTGCCAGCAGCCCTACAGGGTTTGGAGAGACCCAGTACTTC. This gives the protein CASSPTGFGETQYF.

This clone was detected only once. The rearrangement uses TRBV29-1 and TRBJ1-2; D is ambiguous. The CDR3 contains 13 residues. In germline, CDR1 is SQVTM, CDR2 ANQGSEA. V dropped 4 bases and J dropped 5 bases, with 14 bases sitting between them. The CDR3 DNA follows: TGCAGCGTTGGGAAAGGGATTGATTATGGCTACACCTTC. This sequence encodes CSVGKGIDYGYTF.

The chain joins TRBV7-9 to TRBJ2-3, with TRBD1 as a possible D gene (5 bases). Germline-derived CDR1 and CDR2 are SEHNR and FQNEAQ (reference sequence). The CDR3 contains 14 residues. V lost 0 bases, J lost 6 bases, and 10 bases lay in between. CDR3 in DNA: TGTGCCAGCAGCTTAGCGGGGCCGGAGGATACGCAGTATTTT. It specifies CASSLAGPEDTQYF.

This chain links TRBV5-6 with TRBJ2-3; no reliable D call. The CDR3 length is 12 residues. Deletions cut 0 bases from V and 5 bases from J, with 4 bases between. Per the germline V gene, CDR1 is SGHDT and CDR2 is YYEEEE. CDR3 nucleotides: TGTGCCAGCAGCTTGGCGGTAGATACGCAGTATTTT. As protein: CASSLAVDTQYF.

This rearrangement joins TRBV29-1 to TRBJ2-4, with D hard to call. Germline CDR1 and CDR2: SQVTM and ANQGSEA. This CDR3 contains 13 residues. V was trimmed by 2 bases and J by 0 bases, leaving 5 bases between them. CDR3 nucleotides: TGCAGCGTTGAACGTGGAGCCAAAAACATTCAGTACTTC. Its translation: CSVERGAKNIQYF.

This clone was found a few times. This chain links TRBV7-2 with TRBJ2-5, with a tentative D call TRBD1 (6 bases). Between the trimmed V and J ends, which lost 1 base and 3 bases, there was a span of 15 bases. Per the germline V gene, CDR1 is SGHTA and CDR2 is FQGNSA. There are 16 residues in the CDR3. CDR3 loop: CASSLVVRDKKETQYF. The CDR3 DNA follows: TGTGCCAGCAGCTTAGTAGTAAGGGACAAGAAAGAGACCCAGTACTTC.

The chain is built from TRBV19 and TRBJ1-4, with TRBD1 identical over 7 bases. The trim removed 2 bases at V and 0 bases at J, leaving 0 bases unmatched. The CDR3 runs to 15 residues. Per the germline V gene, CDR1 is LNHDA and CDR2 is SQIVND (reference sequence). The CDR3 DNA follows: TGTGCCAGTAGTATACAGGGGGCAACTAATGAAAAACTGTTTTTT. As protein: CASSIQGATNEKLFF.

The genes are TRBV6-5 and TRBJ2-5; 10 nucleotides match TRBD2. J gave up 5 bases and V 6 bases, and 6 bases lay outside the gene matches. CDR3 length: 14 residues. From germline, CDR1 is MNHEY and CDR2 SVGAGI. DNA for the CDR3: TGTGCCAGCAGCAAAGCGGGGGGGCGGGAGACCCAGTACTTC. This codes for CASSKAGGRETQYF.

As concerns this clone: One end of the junction is discordant with germline, which a read error may explain. The V gene is TRBV7-4, the J gene TRBJ1-5, with D possibly TRBD1 on 6 matching bases. The length of the CDR3 is 19 residues. Germline lookup yields CDR1 SGHVT and CDR2 SQSDAQ. CDR3 in DNA: TGTGTCAGCAGCCCGTACAGGGTTGAGGATGTATTAAGCAATCAGCCCCAGCATTTT. This encodes CVSSPYRVEDVLSNQPQHF.